This is a list of T cell receptor beta chains from one sample in a study of neurological immune-mediated disorders. TCRdb re-analysed the 5' RACE reads in MiXCR, keeping a single row per CDR3 protein. This repertoire shows 60,000 or so distinct CDR3 sequences, under 3.5% found once; its top ten account for 7.1%. Sequencing was performed on PBMCs. Every receptor here comes from a woman aged 60-75 years with multiple sclerosis. The CDR3 runs from the conserved cysteine through the conserved F or W. A D gene is named only where the DNA matches it firmly. Clone size is given for some rows only: seen once, a few or many times, or a class if the clone is expanded.

TGTGCCATCAGTGACCCGTCTTATAGCAATCAGCCCCAGCATTTT,CAISDPSYSNQPQHF,NA,TRBJ1-5,many,TRBV10-3
TGTGCCAGCAGCTTACATCCAGCGGGGGGTTTAAACACCGGGGAGCTGTTTTTT,CASSLHPAGGLNTGELFF,TRBD2,TRBJ2-2,many,TRBV7-6
TGTGCCAGCAGCCGTGAGGGGACAGGGAGCTCCTACGAGCAGTACTTC,CASSREGTGSSYEQYF,TRBD1,TRBJ2-7,many,TRBV4-2
TGTGCCAGCAGTTCTCGGACTAGCGGGAGAGGGGGGTCTAGCACAGATACGCAGTATTTT,CASSSRTSGRGGSSTDTQYF,TRBD2,TRBJ2-3,many,TRBV12-3/TRBV12-4
TGTGCCAGCAGGTTGTACGGGCAGGAGACCCAGTACTTC,CASRLYGQETQYF,NA,TRBJ2-5,many,TRBV5-6
TGTGCCAGCAGCCAAGCCCCGACCTTTAGCGTAATCTACAATGAGCAGTTCTTC,CASSQAPTFSVIYNEQFF,NA,TRBJ2-1,many,TRBV14
TGCGCCAGCAGCTTGGCCATGGGGGCAGATACGCAGTATTTT,CASSLAMGADTQYF,NA,TRBJ2-3,many,TRBV5-1
TGTGCCAGCTCAGAGTGGACAGGAGGGACCGGGGAGCTGTTTTTT,CASSEWTGGTGELFF,NA,TRBJ2-2,NA,TRBV18
TGTGCCAGCAGCCCCCGGCAGGGGAAGGTCCATGAGCAGTTCTTC,CASSPRQGKVHEQFF,NA,TRBJ2-1,many,TRBV7-3
TGCGCCAGCAGCGGCAGACAGGGGACCTACGAGCAGTACTTC,CASSGRQGTYEQYF,TRBD1,TRBJ2-7,many,TRBV5-1
TGTGCCAGCAGTGAATTTGGTGGCATCCATGGCTACACCTTC,CASSEFGGIHGYTF,NA,TRBJ1-2,many,TRBV25-1
TGCAGTGCTAGACCCGGGGATGGACCCCAGCATTTT,CSARPGDGPQHF,NA,TRBJ1-5,many,TRBV20-1
TGTGCCAGCAGCTTAGGGCACCGTGGGGCAGATACGCAGTATTTT,CASSLGHRGADTQYF,NA,TRBJ2-3,many,TRBV7-3
TGTGCCACGACAGCGGGGGGCCAAGAGACCCAGTACTTC,CATTAGGQETQYF,TRBD2,TRBJ2-5,many,TRBV7-9
TGTGCCAGCAGCTTCGCGGGAGGAGGGTACGAGCAGTACTTC,CASSFAGGGYEQYF,TRBD2,TRBJ2-7,many,TRBV5-5
TGTGCCAGCAGCTTGGGAGGCCCATGGGAGGGGAGGCGCACAGATACGCAGTATTTT,CASSLGGPWEGRRTDTQYF,TRBD2,TRBJ2-3,many,TRBV5-5
TGTGCCAGCAGCCCGGCGGGGAACCGCGGCTATGGCTACACCTTC,CASSPAGNRGYGYTF,NA,TRBJ1-2,many,TRBV5-5